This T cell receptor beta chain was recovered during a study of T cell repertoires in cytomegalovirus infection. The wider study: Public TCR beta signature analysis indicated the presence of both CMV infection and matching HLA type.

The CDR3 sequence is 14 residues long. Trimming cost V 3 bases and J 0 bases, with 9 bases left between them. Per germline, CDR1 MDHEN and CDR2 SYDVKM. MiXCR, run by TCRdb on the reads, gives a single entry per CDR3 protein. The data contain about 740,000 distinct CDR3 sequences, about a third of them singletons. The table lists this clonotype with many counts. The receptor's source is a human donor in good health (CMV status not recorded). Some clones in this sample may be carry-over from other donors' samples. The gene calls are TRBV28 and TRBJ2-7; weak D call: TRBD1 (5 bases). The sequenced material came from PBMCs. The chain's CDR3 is CASSFQGGSYEQYF. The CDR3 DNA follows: TGTGCCAGCAGTTTCCAGGGCGGCTCCTACGAGCAGTACTTC.